This T cell receptor (beta chain) came from a study of CD8 T cells in Susac syndrome. Sequencing of TCR beta covered CD8+ and CD4+ T cells obtained from blood. RNA totalling roughly 0.45 to 1 ug underwent reverse transcription with random hexamers. One entry per CDR3 protein results from TCRdb running MiXCR on the immunoSEQ multiplex PCR reads. The sample yields 95,000 to 150,000 distinct CDR3 sequences, roughly 95% seen once. The sample comprised CD4+ T cells from PBMCs. This TCR was sampled from a human donor with Susac syndrome.

The CDR3 region is CSARGDSYTEAFF. The CDR3 DNA reads as TGCAGTGCTAGGGGGGACAGCTACACTGAAGCTTTCTTT. The chain joins TRBV20-1 to TRBJ1-1; 7 positions match TRBD1. This CDR3 is built from 13 residues. Germline CDR1 reads DFQATT; CDR2 reads SNEGSKA (reference sequence). The V and J ends lost 3 bases and 3 bases, in that order; junction bases with no gene match: 4.